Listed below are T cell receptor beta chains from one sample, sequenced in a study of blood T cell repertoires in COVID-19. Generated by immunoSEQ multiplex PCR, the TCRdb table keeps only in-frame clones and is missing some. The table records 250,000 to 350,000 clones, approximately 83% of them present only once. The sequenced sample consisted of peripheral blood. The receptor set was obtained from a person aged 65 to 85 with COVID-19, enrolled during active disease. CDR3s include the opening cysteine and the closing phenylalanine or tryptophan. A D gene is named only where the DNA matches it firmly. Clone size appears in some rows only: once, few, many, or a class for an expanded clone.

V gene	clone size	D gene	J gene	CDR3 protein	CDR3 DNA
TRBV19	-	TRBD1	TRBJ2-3	CASCQGVADTQYF	TGTGCCAGCTGTCAGGGGGTGGCAGATACGCAGTATTTT
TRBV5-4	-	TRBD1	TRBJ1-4	CASSLTGANEKLFF	TGTGCCAGCAGCTTGACAGGGGCAAATGAAAAACTGTTTTTT
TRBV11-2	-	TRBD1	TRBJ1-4	CASSFGDRVVGKLFF	TGTGCCAGCAGCTTCGGGGACAGGGTAGTTGGAAAACTGTTTTTT
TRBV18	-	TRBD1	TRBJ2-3	CASSGDSIDTQYF	TGTGCCAGCTCCGGGGACAGTATCGATACGCAGTATTTT
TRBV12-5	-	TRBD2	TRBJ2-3	CASGYSGGTDTQYF	TGTGCTAGTGGTTATAGCGGGGGCACAGATACGCAGTATTTT
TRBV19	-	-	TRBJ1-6	CASSSSGEAPLHF	TGTGCCAGTAGTTCATCCGGTGAAGCGCCCCTCCACTTT
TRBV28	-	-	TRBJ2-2	CASTMGGTGELFF	TGTGCCAGCACCATGGGAGGCACCGGGGAGCTGTTTTTT
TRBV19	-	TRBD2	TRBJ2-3	CASSMTSGDTDTQYF	TGTGCCAGTAGTATGACCAGCGGGGACACAGATACGCAGTATTTT
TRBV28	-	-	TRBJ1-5	CASSLPGPQHF	TGTGCCAGCAGTTTACCCGGGCCCCAGCATTTT
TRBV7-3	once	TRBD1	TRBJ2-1	CASSLTWTGGAGNEQFF	TGTGCCAGCAGCTTAACCTGGACAGGGGGCGCGGGTAATGAGCAGTTCTTC
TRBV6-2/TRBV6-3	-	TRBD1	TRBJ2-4	CASSRGDRGNIQYF	TGTGCCAGCAGTCGCGGGGACAGGGGAAACATTCAGTACTTC
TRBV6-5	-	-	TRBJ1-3	CASSDSSSGNTIYF	TGTGCCAGCAGCGATTCGAGCTCTGGAAACACCATATATTTT
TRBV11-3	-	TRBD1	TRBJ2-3	CASSSSGTGGADTQYF	TGTGCCAGCAGCTCGTCCGGGACAGGGGGCGCAGATACGCAGTATTTT
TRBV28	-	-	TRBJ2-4	CASSNTGEGDIQYF	TGTGCCAGCAGTAATACAGGAGAGGGGGACATTCAGTACTTC
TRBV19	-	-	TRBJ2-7	CASITGGRSSYEQYF	TGTGCCAGTATCACCGGGGGGCGAAGCTCCTACGAGCAGTACTTC
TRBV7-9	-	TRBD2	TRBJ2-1	CASSSLAGGHYNEQFF	TGTGCCAGCAGCTCACTAGCGGGGGGCCACTACAATGAGCAGTTCTTC
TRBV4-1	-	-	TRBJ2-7	CASSQEGAAQYF	TGCGCCAGCAGCCAAGAGGGGGCGGCACAGTACTTC
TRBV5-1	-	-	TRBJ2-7	CASSLSPGWMLEQYF	TGCGCCAGCAGCTTGTCTCCGGGGTGGATGCTCGAGCAGTACTTC
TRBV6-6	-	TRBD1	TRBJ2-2	CASSVAGTENTGELFF	TGTGCCAGCAGTGTGGCCGGGACAGAGAACACCGGGGAGCTGTTTTTT
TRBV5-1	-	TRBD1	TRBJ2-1	CASSRSTDRGHDNEQFF	TGCGCCAGCAGCCGTTCCACCGACAGGGGGCATGACAATGAGCAGTTCTTC
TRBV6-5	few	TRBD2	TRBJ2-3	CASSYGLAGGGDTQYF	TGTGCCAGCAGTTACGGGCTAGCGGGAGGCGGAGATACGCAGTATTTT
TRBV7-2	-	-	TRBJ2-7	CASSWEPSGSEYF	TGTGCCAGCAGCTGGGAACCGAGCGGAAGCGAGTACTTC
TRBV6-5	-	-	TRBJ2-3	CASTRGAYADTQYF	TGTGCCAGCACCCGGGGGGCGTACGCAGATACGCAGTATTTT
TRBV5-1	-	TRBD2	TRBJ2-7	CASSLARPGGEQYF	TGCGCCAGCAGCTTGGCCAGGCCGGGGGGCGAGCAGTACTTC
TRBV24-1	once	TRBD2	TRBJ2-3	CATSDFSSGITDTQYF	TGTGCCACCAGTGATTTTTCTAGCGGGATCACAGATACGCAGTATTTT
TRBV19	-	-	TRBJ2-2	CASMMRGFTGELFF	TGTGCCAGTATGATGAGGGGGTTCACCGGGGAGCTGTTTTTT
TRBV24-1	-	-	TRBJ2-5	CATSDPGLGRETQYF	TGTGCCACCAGTGACCCCGGGTTGGGGCGGGAGACCCAGTACTTC
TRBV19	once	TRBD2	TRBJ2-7	CASSIGLADRKQYF	TGTGCCAGTAGTATCGGACTAGCGGATCGAAAGCAGTACTTC
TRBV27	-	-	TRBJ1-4	CASSPLGLRVGKLFF	TGTGCCAGCAGCCCCCTGGGACTGCGCGTTGGAAAACTGTTTTTT
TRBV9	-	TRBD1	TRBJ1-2	CASSALQGGYGYTF	TGTGCCAGCAGCGCACTACAGGGGGGCTATGGCTACACCTTC
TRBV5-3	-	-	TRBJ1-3	CARSLNYLSGNTIYF	TGTGCCAGAAGCTTGAACTACCTCTCTGGAAACACCATATATTTT
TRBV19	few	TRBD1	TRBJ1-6	CASMGDSYNSPLHF	TGTGCCAGTATGGGGGACAGCTATAATTCACCCCTCCACTTT
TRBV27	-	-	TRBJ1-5	CASSPPDQPQHF	TGTGCCAGCAGTCCCCCAGATCAGCCCCAGCATTTT
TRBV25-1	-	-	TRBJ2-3	CASSDMRGPTDTQYF	TGTGCCAGCAGTGATATGCGGGGACCCACAGATACGCAGTATTTT
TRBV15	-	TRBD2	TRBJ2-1	CATSIRTSGSLNEQFF	TGTGCCACCAGCATCCGGACTAGCGGGAGCTTAAATGAGCAGTTCTTC
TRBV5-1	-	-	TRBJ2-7	CASSGDPYEQYF	TGCGCCAGCTCGGGGGATCCCTACGAGCAGTACTTC
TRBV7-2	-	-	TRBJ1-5	CASSGHRGNQPQHF	TGTGCCAGCAGCGGACACAGGGGCAATCAGCCCCAGCATTTT
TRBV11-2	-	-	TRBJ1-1	CASSLQMNTEAFF	TGTGCCAGCAGCCTACAGATGAACACTGAAGCTTTCTTT
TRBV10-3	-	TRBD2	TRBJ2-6	CATWGGVSGANVLTF	TGTGCCACCTGGGGGGGTGTCTCTGGGGCCAACGTCCTGACTTTC
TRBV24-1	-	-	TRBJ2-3	CATSTTRQASSTDTQYF	TGTGCCACCAGCACAACAAGGCAGGCCTCTAGCACAGATACGCAGTATTTT
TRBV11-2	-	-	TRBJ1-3	CASSLDSGAGNTIYF	TGTGCCAGCAGCTTAGATTCGGGGGCTGGAAACACCATATATTTT
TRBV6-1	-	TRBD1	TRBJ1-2	CASSEVARGRSEGYTF	TGTGCCAGCAGTGAAGTAGCGAGGGGGCGGTCGGAAGGCTACACCTTC
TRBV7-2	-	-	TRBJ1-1	CASSLVGGTNTEAFF	TGTGCCAGCAGCTTAGTCGGGGGAACGAACACTGAAGCTTTCTTT
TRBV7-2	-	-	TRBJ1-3	CASSLGWDTGNTIYF	TGTGCCAGCAGCCTGGGCTGGGACACAGGAAACACCATATATTTT
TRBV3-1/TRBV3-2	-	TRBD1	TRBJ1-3	CASSLDRGFSGNTIYF	TGTGCCAGCAGCCTCGACAGGGGCTTCTCTGGAAACACCATATATTTT
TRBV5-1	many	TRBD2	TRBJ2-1	CASSAGLDYNEQFF	TGCGCCAGCAGTGCCGGACTAGACTACAATGAGCAGTTCTTC
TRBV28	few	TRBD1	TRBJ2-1	CASSSPRDRGNEQFF	TGTGCCAGCAGTAGTCCCCGGGACAGGGGCAATGAGCAGTTCTTC
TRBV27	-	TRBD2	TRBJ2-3	CASNWGTTPDTQYF	TGTGCCAGCAATTGGGGGACTACTCCAGATACGCAGTATTTT
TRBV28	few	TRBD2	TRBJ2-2	CASQSGIANGELFF	TGTGCCAGTCAAAGCGGGATAGCAAACGGGGAGCTGTTTTTT
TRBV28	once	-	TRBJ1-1	CASSLPTEAFF	TGTGCCAGCAGCCTCCCGACTGAAGCTTTCTTT
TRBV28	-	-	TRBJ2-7	CASHSRTVYEQYF	TGTGCCAGCCACTCCCGGACAGTCTACGAGCAGTACTTC
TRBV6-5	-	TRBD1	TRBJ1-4	CASSYWGGQAGEKLFF	TGTGCCAGCAGTTACTGGGGAGGACAGGCGGGAGAAAAACTGTTTTTT
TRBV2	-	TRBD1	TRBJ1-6	CASTQTGGNSPLHF	TGTGCCAGCACTCAGACAGGGGGCAATTCACCCCTCCACTTT